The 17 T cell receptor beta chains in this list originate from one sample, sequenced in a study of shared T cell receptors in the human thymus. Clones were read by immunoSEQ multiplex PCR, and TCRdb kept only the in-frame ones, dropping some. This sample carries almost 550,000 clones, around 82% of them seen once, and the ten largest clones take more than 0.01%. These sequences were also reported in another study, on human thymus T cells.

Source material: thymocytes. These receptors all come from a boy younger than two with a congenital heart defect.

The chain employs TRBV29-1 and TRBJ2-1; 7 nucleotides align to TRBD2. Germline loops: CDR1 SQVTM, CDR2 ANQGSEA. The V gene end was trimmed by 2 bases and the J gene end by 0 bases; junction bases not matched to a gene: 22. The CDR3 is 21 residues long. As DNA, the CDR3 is TGCAGCGTTGAACCTGGGACGCAGGGAGGCGCGGGAGTGAGCTCCTACAATGAGCAGTTCTTC. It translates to CSVEPGTQGGAGVSSYNEQFF.

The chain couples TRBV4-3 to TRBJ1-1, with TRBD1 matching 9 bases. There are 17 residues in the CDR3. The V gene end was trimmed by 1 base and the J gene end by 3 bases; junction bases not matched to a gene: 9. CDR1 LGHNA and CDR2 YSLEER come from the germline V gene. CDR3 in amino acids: CASSQAGQGRGDTEAFF. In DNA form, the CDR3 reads TGCGCCAGCAGCCAAGCGGGACAGGGTAGGGGTGACACTGAAGCTTTCTTT.

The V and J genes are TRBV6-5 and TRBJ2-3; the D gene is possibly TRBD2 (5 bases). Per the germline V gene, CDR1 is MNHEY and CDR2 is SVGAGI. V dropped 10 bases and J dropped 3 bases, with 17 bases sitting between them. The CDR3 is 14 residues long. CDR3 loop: CATLGGLGTDTQYF. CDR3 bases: TGTGCCACCCTAGGCGGGTTGGGAACAGATACGCAGTATTTT.

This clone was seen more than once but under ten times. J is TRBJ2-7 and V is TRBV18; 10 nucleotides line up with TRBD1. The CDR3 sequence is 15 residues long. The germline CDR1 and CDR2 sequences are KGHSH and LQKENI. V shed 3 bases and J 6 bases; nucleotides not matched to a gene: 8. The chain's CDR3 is CASSPEDRGSGEQYF. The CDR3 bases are TGTGCCAGCTCACCTGAGGACAGGGGGAGCGGCGAGCAGTACTTC.

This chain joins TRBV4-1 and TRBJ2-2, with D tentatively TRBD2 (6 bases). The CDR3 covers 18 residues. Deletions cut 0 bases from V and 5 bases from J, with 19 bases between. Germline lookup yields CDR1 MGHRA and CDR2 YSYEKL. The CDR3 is CASSQDRGSGQTTGELFF. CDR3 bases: TGCGCCAGCAGCCAAGATCGGGGGTCGGGTCAAACGACCGGGGAGCTGTTTTTT.

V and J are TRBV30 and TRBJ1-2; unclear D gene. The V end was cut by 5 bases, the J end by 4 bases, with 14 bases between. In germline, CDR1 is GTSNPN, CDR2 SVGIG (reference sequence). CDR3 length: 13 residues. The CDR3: CAWAGSWIYGYTF. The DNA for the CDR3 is TGTGCCTGGGCGGGGTCCTGGATCTATGGCTACACCTTC.

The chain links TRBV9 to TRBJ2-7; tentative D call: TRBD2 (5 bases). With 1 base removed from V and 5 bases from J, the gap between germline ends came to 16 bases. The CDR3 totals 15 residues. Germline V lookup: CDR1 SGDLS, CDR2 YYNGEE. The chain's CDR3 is CASSVSGSSYHEQYF. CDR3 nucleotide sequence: TGTGCCAGCAGCGTAAGTGGGAGTTCCTACCACGAGCAGTACTTC.

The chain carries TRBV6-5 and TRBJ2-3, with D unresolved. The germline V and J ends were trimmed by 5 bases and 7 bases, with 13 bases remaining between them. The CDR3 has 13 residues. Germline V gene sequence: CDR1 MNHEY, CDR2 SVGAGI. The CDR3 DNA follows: TGTGCCAGCAGTGTTCGACTCCCCTATACGCAGTATTTT. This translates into CASSVRLPYTQYF.

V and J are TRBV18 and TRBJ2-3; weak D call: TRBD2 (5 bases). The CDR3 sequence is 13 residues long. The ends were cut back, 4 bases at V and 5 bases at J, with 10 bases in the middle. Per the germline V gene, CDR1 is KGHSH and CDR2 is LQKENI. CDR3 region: CASSLQRGDTQYF. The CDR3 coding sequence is TGTGCCAGCTCACTGCAACGGGGAGATACGCAGTATTTT.

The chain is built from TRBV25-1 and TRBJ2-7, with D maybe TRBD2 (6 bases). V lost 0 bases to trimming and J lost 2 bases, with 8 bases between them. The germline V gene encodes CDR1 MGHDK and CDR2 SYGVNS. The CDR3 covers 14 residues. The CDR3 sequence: CASSEYPGAYEQYF. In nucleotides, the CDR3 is TGTGCCAGCAGTGAATACCCGGGGGCCTACGAGCAGTACTTC.

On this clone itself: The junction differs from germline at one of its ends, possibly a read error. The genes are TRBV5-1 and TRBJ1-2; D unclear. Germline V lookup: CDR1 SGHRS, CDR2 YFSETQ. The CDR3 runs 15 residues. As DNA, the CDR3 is TGCGCCAGCAGCTTGGTGGCAGAAATTAACTATGGCTACCCCTTC. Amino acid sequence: CASSLVAEINYGYPF.

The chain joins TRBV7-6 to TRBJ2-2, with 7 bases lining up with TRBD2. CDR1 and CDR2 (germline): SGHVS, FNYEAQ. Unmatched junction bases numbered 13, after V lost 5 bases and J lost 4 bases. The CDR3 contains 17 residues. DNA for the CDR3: TGTGCCAGCAGCACCAGTTCCGGGAAGCGGGGCACCGGGGAGCTGTTTTTT. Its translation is CASSTSSGKRGTGELFF.

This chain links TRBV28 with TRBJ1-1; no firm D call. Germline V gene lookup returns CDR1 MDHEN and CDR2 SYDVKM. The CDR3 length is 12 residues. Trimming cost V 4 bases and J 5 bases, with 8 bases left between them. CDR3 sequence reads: CASSWPGTEAFF. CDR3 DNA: TGTGCCAGCAGTTGGCCGGGGACTGAAGCTTTCTTT.

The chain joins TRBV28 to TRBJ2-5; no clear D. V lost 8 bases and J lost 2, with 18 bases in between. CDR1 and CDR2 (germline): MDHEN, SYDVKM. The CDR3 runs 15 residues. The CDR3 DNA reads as TGTGCCAGCTCCCCCTTAGGCCCAGGTCAAGAGACCCAGTACTTC. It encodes CASSPLGPGQETQYF.

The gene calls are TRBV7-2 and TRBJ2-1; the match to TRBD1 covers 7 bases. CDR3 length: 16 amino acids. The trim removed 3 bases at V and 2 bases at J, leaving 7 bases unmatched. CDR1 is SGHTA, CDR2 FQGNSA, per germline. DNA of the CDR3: TGTGCCAGCAGCTTCAGACAGGGTCGGACCTACAATGAGCAGTTCTTC. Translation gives CASSFRQGRTYNEQFF.

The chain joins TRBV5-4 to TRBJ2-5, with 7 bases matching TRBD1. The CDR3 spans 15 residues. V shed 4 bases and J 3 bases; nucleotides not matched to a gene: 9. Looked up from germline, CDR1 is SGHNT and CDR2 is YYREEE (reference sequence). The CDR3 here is CASSNQQGSEETQYF. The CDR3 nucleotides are TGTGCCAGCAGCAACCAACAGGGGTCGGAAGAGACCCAGTACTTC.

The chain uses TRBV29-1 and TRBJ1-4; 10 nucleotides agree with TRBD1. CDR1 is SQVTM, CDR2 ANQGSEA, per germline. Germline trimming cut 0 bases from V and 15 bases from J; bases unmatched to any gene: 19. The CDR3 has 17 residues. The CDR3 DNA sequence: TGCAGCGTTGAAGATCATAGACGGGAAGGGACAGGGGTTGGGTTGTTTTTT. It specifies CSVEDHRREGTGVGLFF.